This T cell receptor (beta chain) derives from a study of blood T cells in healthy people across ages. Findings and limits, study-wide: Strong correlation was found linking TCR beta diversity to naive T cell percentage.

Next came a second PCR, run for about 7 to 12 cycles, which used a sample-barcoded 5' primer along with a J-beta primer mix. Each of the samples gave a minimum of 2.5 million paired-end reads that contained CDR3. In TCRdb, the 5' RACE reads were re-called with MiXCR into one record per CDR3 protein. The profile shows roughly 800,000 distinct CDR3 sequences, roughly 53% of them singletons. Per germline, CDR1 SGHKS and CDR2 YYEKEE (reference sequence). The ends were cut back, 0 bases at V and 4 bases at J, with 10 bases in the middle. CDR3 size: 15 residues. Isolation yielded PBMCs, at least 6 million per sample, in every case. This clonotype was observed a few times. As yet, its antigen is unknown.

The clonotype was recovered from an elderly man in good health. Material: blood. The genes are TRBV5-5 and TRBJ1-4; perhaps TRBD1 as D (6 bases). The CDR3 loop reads CASSLVAGDNEKLFF. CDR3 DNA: TGTGCCAGCAGCTTGGTGGCAGGGGATAATGAAAAACTGTTTTTT.